These 11 T cell receptor beta chains were sequenced from one sample in a study of identical twins. TCRdb redid the calling of the 5' RACE reads with MiXCR, one entry per CDR3 protein. The repertoire holds hundreds of thousands of distinct CDR3 sequences, with more than 6.5% as singletons. Separately, the same data were catalogued under a study of yellow fever vaccine responses in identical twins.

The sequencing input was PBMCs. All receptors derive from a woman younger than 30 in good health.

The V and J genes are TRBV28 and TRBJ1-4; 8 positions match TRBD1. The trim removed 5 bases at V and 3 bases at J, leaving 8 bases unmatched. The CDR3 sequence is 16 residues long. Germline CDR1 and CDR2: MDHEN and SYDVKM. The CDR3 DNA reads as TGTGCCAGCAGTCTCGACAGGGGCCTTTCTAATGAAAAACTGTTTTTT. Amino acids: CASSLDRGLSNEKLFF.

This rearrangement joins TRBV7-2 to TRBJ1-5; 9 bases match TRBD1. The ends lost 5 bases at V and 9 bases at J; junction bases unmatched: 8. CDR1 and CDR2 (germline): SGHTA, FQGNSA. The CDR3 is 14 amino acids. DNA for the CDR3: TGTGCCAGCAGCCCACAGGGGGCCGGGGGGCCCCAGCATTTT. It translates to CASSPQGAGGPQHF.

This clonotype occurred a few times. The chain couples TRBV4-2 to TRBJ2-1, with TRBD2 as a possible D gene (6 bases). Per germline, CDR1 LGHNA and CDR2 YNFKEQ. CDR3 length equals 15 residues. The V end was cut by 4 bases, the J end by 0 bases, with 10 bases between. Written as DNA, the CDR3 is TGTGCCAGCAGCCCTTCGACTAGCTCCTACAATGAGCAGTTCTTC. Encoded protein: CASSPSTSSYNEQFF.

The table lists this clonotype with a few counts. The chain is built from TRBV12-3 or TRBV12-4 and TRBJ2-3; 8 bases map to TRBD1. Losses at the gene ends were 7 bases for V and 1 base for J; bases not matched to a gene: 10. The CDR3 runs 16 residues. This CDR3 is CASTLGQGGRTDTQYF. CDR3 nucleotides: TGTGCCAGCACCTTAGGACAGGGAGGTCGCACAGATACGCAGTATTTT.

The J gene is TRBJ1-5, the V gene TRBV28; a weak D match, TRBD1 (5 bases). Germline V lookup: CDR1 MDHEN, CDR2 SYDVKM. Deletions cut 5 bases from V and 2 bases from J, with 10 bases between. The CDR3 totals 14 residues. The CDR3 here is CASSTVGGNQPQHF. The CDR3, as DNA: TGTGCCAGCAGTACCGTGGGGGGCAATCAGCCCCAGCATTTT.

This clonotype was recorded a few times. V and J are TRBV27 and TRBJ1-5, with D possibly TRBD1 on 5 matching bases. Germline V lookup: CDR1 MNHEY, CDR2 SMNVEV (reference sequence). V was cut by 11 bases and J by 4 bases, with 15 bases left in between. The length of the CDR3 is 13 residues. The CDR3 nucleotides read TGTGCCTCCCGGGGGTTTCGGAATCAGCCCCAGCATTTT. Residues: CASRGFRNQPQHF.

This clonotype showed up just a few times. This rearrangement joins TRBV3-1 to TRBJ2-1, with TRBD2 identical over 7 bases. Trimming at V came to 1 base and at J to 8 bases, leaving 2 bases not matched to a gene. Germline V gives CDR1 LGHDT, CDR2 YNNKEL (reference sequence). This CDR3 comprises 13 residues. The DNA of the CDR3 is TGTGCCAGCAGCCAAGGTCGGGGGGATGAGCAGTTCTTC. Amino acids: CASSQGRGDEQFF.

This clonotype was counted between two and nine times. This rearrangement joins TRBV12-3 or TRBV12-4 to TRBJ2-4, with D tentatively TRBD1 (6 bases). The CDR3 is 14 residues long. Trimming cost V 7 bases and J 2 bases, with 12 bases left between them. The CDR3 here is CASNLQGTKNIQYF. CDR3 DNA: TGTGCCAGCAACCTACAGGGTACCAAAAACATTCAGTACTTC.

This chain joins TRBV7-9 and TRBJ1-2; D is possibly TRBD1 (6 bases). V was cut by 5 bases and J by 0 bases, with 13 bases left in between. The CDR3 has 15 amino acids. The germline gives CDR1 SEHNR, CDR2 FQNEAQ (reference sequence). CDR3 DNA sequence: TGTGCCAGCAGCATCACCAGGGGATCTAACTATGGCTACACCTTC. Protein product: CASSITRGSNYGYTF.

This clonotype was counted between two and nine times. V gene TRBV18 combines with J gene TRBJ1-1; TRBD1 agrees at 12 bases. CDR3 size: 16 residues. With 2 bases clipped from V and 1 base from J, the junction kept 2 bases outside the gene matches. Germline values: CDR1 KGHSH, CDR2 LQKENI. CDR3 sequence (DNA): TGTGCCAGCTCACCATTGGGACAGGGGGCGAACACTGAAGCTTTCTTT. It yields the protein CASSPLGQGANTEAFF.

This clonotype was counted only a few times. The V gene is TRBV29-1, the J gene TRBJ2-5, with D hard to call. CDR1 SQVTM and CDR2 ANQGSEA come from the germline V gene. V lost 0 bases and J 2 bases, leaving 7 bases between the germline ends. The CDR3 loop spans 13 amino acids. CDR3 in DNA: TGCAGCGTTGAAGATCTATGGCAAGAGACCCAGTACTTC. Translated, it gives CSVEDLWQETQYF. The variable domain in full, with the rest retrieved from reference TRBV29-1 and TRBJ2-5, is SAVISQKPSRDICQRGTSLTIQCQVDSQVTMMFWYRQQPGQSLTLIATANQGSEATYESGFVIDKFPISRPNLTFSTLTVSNMSPEDSSIYLCSVEDLWQETQYFGPGTRLLVL.